These 21 T cell receptor beta chains share one sample of origin, sequenced in a study of T cell repertoires in cytomegalovirus infection (dated by TCRdb to the late 2010s). These reads were obtained on an Illumina HiSeq 1500. TCRdb reprocessed the public reads (quality trimming at Q25 with fastp, clone calling with MiXCR) and kept in-frame beta chains. Identical CDR3 proteins give one entry, which carries the most common genes and DNA. A total of about 310,000 distinct CDR3 sequences appear in this sample, roughly 25% of them only once. The ten biggest clones cover 10% to 15% of the sample. The treatment or condition label corresponds to: in vitro stimulation with specific CMV peptide epitopes to enrich CMV-specific T cells. Their antigens remain unidentified. The specimen was cultured PBMCs, collected from culture after CMV antigen stimulation. Source of these receptors: a human donor in good health (CMV status not recorded). Some clones in this sample may be carry-over from other donors' samples.

This clonotype was recorded at least ten times. The chain is built from TRBV7-2 and TRBJ2-1, with TRBD2 matching 8 bases. There are 16 residues in the CDR3. V lost 2 bases to trimming and J lost 2 bases; unmatched junction nucleotides: 5. CDR1 is SGHTA, CDR2 FQGNSA, per germline. CDR3 in amino acids: CASSLYREGTYNEQFF. Written as DNA, the CDR3 is TGTGCCAGCAGCTTATACCGGGAGGGTACCTACAATGAGCAGTTCTTC.

In this sample, this clonotype turned up a few times. The chain recombines TRBV28 with TRBJ1-5; TRBD1 matches at 8 bases. After removal of 6 bases from V and 5 bases from J, the junction contained 6 bases not matched to a gene. CDR1 is MDHEN, CDR2 SYDVKM, per germline. There are 14 residues in the CDR3. CDR3 DNA sequence: TGTGCCAGCAGCCCGGGACAGGCTGATCAGCCCCAGCATTTT. Amino acid sequence: CASSPGQADQPQHF.

In its sample, this clonotype was seen a few times. The V and J genes are TRBV7-3 and TRBJ1-1, with D possibly matching TRBD1 (6 bases). The CDR3 is 16 amino acids. V gave up 4 bases and J gave up 7 bases, with 22 bases separating them. CDR1 is SGHTA, CDR2 FQGTGA, per germline. The CDR3 region is CASSSQGLIGTNEAFF. CDR3 sequence (DNA): TGTGCCAGCAGCTCTCAGGGGTTGATAGGCACCAATGAAGCTTTCTTT.

This clonotype was seen repeatedly, ten times or more. The chain is built from TRBV7-8 and TRBJ2-3; TRBD2 aligns across 10 bases. Germline CDR1 is SGHVS and CDR2 is FQNEAQ. The CDR3 has 14 amino acids. V shed 8 bases and J 4 bases; nucleotides not matched to a gene: 6. CDR3 protein: CASLAGGGSDTQYF. CDR3 sequence (DNA): TGTGCCAGCTTAGCGGGAGGTGGATCAGATACGCAGTATTTT.

The chain links TRBV28 to TRBJ2-7, with TRBD2 matching over 11 bases. CDR3 length: 14 residues. Germline V gives CDR1 MDHEN, CDR2 SYDVKM. The trim removed 8 bases at V and 1 base at J, leaving 4 bases unmatched. CDR3 sequence reads: CASLGTSGSYEQYF. The CDR3 nucleotides read TGTGCCAGCTTAGGGACTAGCGGATCCTACGAGCAGTACTTC.

This clonotype turned up a few times. V usage is TRBV6-2 or TRBV6-3 and J usage is TRBJ1-5; 9 bases line up with TRBD1. Germline trimming cut 5 bases from V and 2 bases from J; bases unmatched to any gene: 4. CDR3 length: 15 amino acids. Germline V gene lookup returns CDR1 MNHEY and CDR2 SVGEGT. In nucleotides, the CDR3 is TGTGCCAGCAGTGATGGGACAGGGCGCAATCAGCCCCAGCATTTT. Its translation is CASSDGTGRNQPQHF.

This clonotype was counted only a few times. This sequence joins TRBV6-2 or TRBV6-3 and TRBJ2-3, with D perhaps matching TRBD2 (6 bases). V lost 5 bases and J 4 bases, leaving 13 bases between the germline ends. CDR1 and CDR2 from the germline V gene are MNHEY and SVGEGT. This CDR3 is built from 14 residues. The CDR3 DNA is TGTGCCAGCAGTCCAAGACTAGTGTCAGATACGCAGTATTTT. Protein product: CASSPRLVSDTQYF.

There are many counts of this clonotype. The V and J genes are TRBV27 and TRBJ2-1, with TRBD1 matching 7 bases. The CDR3 consists of 15 residues. V lost 5 bases to trimming and J lost 7 bases; unmatched junction nucleotides: 11. Germline loops: CDR1 MNHEY, CDR2 SMNVEV (reference sequence). The CDR3: CASSPETGIRNEQFF. The CDR3 bases are TGTGCCAGCAGTCCCGAGACAGGGATTCGAAATGAGCAGTTCTTC.

In its sample, this clonotype was seen many times. This chain uses TRBV7-2 with TRBJ2-5; 11 bases fit TRBD1. The J segment lost 5 bases and the V segment lost 5 bases, leaving 19 bases of the junction unmatched. Germline lookup yields CDR1 SGHTA and CDR2 FQGNSA. CDR3 size: 19 residues. DNA for the CDR3: TGTGCCAGCAGCCCTAGTCCCCTTAGTCCGGACAGGGGGCAGGAGACCCAGTACTTC. It encodes CASSPSPLSPDRGQETQYF.

V and J are TRBV6-6 and TRBJ2-7; 12 nucleotides agree with TRBD2. V shed 2 bases and J 6 bases; nucleotides not matched to a gene: 11. CDR3 length equals 17 residues. Per the germline V gene, CDR1 is MNHNY and CDR2 is SVGAGI (reference sequence). Written as DNA, the CDR3 is TGTGCCAGCAGTTACGTAACCGGGACTAGCGGGTGGTCCGAGCAGTACTTC. Protein product: CASSYVTGTSGWSEQYF.

This clonotype has a handful of counts. The chain has TRBV6-2 or TRBV6-3 and TRBJ2-3; D is possibly TRBD2 (5 bases). V dropped 2 bases and J dropped 4 bases, with 10 bases sitting between them. Germline loops: CDR1 MNHEY, CDR2 SVGEGT. The CDR3 length is 14 residues. The CDR3 sequence is CASSYASSADTQYF. The CDR3 bases are TGTGCCAGCAGTTACGCTAGCTCCGCAGATACGCAGTATTTT.

The J gene is TRBJ1-1, the V gene TRBV4-3; the D gene is possibly TRBD1 (5 bases). Trimming removed 2 bases from V and 8 bases from J, with 12 bases in between. The CDR3 length is 13 residues. Germline CDR1 is LGHNA and CDR2 is YSLEER. The CDR3 region has the DNA TGCGCCAGCAGCCAAAGCCTCAGGGCCGAAGCTTTCTTT. Its translation: CASSQSLRAEAFF.

The table lists this clonotype with many counts. This sequence joins TRBV7-2 and TRBJ2-1; unclear D gene. CDR1 is SGHTA, CDR2 FQGNSA, per germline. The CDR3 extends over 15 amino acids. Trimming removed 2 bases from V and 1 base from J, with 9 bases in between. CDR3 protein: CASSLSAESYNEQFF. The CDR3 DNA is TGTGCCAGCAGCTTATCGGCGGAGTCCTACAATGAGCAGTTCTTC.

This sequence joins TRBV6-5 and TRBJ1-2; TRBD1 might be the D (6 bases). The CDR3 has 12 residues. Between the trimmed V and J ends, which lost 6 bases and 8 bases, there was a span of 13 bases. From germline, CDR1 is MNHEY and CDR2 SVGAGI. The CDR3 DNA reads TGTGCCAGCAGGGAGGGGGTCTCCGGCTACACCTTC. Protein: CASREGVSGYTF.

The genes are TRBV6-8 and TRBJ1-6; D perhaps matches TRBD1 (5 bases). The CDR3 consists of 13 residues. Germline lookup yields CDR1 MNHGY and CDR2 SAAAGT. Trimming removed 6 bases at V and 7 bases at J, with 10 bases between. The CDR3 DNA reads TGTGCCAGCAGATTCGACAGAAATTCACCCCTCCACTTT. As protein: CASRFDRNSPLHF.

The rearrangement links TRBV20-1 to TRBJ2-5, with 7 bases identical to TRBD1. V was clipped by 8 bases and J by 5 bases; unmatched bases: 8. The CDR3 contains 12 residues. In germline, CDR1 is DFQATT, CDR2 SNEGSKA (reference sequence). The CDR3 sequence is CSLQGSAETQYF. The DNA for the CDR3 is TGCAGTCTACAGGGGTCTGCGGAGACCCAGTACTTC.

The chain carries TRBV28 and TRBJ2-5; possibly TRBD1 for D (5 bases). Germline CDR1 MDHEN, CDR2 SYDVKM. CDR3 length equals 16 residues. V was trimmed by 2 bases and J by 2 bases, leaving 15 bases between them. CDR3 in DNA: TGTGCCAGCAGTTTAAGGGGTGGAAGTGGGCAAGAGACCCAGTACTTC. Amino acid sequence: CASSLRGGSGQETQYF.

This clonotype occurred a few times. The chain recombines TRBV7-3 with TRBJ1-3, with D possibly TRBD1 on 6 matching bases. Deletions cut 5 bases from V and 0 bases from J, with 14 bases between. The CDR3 runs to 16 residues. Germline V gene data show CDR1 as SGHTA and CDR2 as FQGTGA. The chain's CDR3 is CASSKGQAFSGNTIYF. The CDR3 nucleotides read TGTGCCAGCAGCAAGGGACAAGCGTTCTCTGGAAACACCATATATTTT. The entire variable domain, with the rest obtained from reference TRBV7-3 and TRBJ1-3, is as follows: GAGVSQTPSNKVTEKGKYVELRCDPISGHTALYWYRQSLGQGPEFLIYFQGTGAADDSGLPNDRFFAVRPEGSVSTLKIQRTERGDSAVYLCASSKGQAFSGNTIYFGEGSWLTVV.

This clonotype was seen ten or more times. The rearrangement uses TRBV12-3 or TRBV12-4 and TRBJ2-1; no firm D call. V shed 7 bases and J shed 0 bases, with 25 bases lying between them. The CDR3 is 19 amino acids. The CDR3 DNA is TGTGCCAGCAAAAAACACGGAGACAATCCTTGGCGCTCCTACAATGAGCAGTTCTTC. Protein product: CASKKHGDNPWRSYNEQFF.

CDR3 coding DNA: TGTGCCAGCAGCCCCGGACTGGTCTTTGGCACAGATACGCAGTATTTT. Translated, it gives CASSPGLVFGTDTQYF. V and J are TRBV7-2 and TRBJ2-3, with D possibly TRBD2 on 5 matching bases. Trimming took off 5 bases at V and 1 base at J, with 16 bases between the two ends. Per germline, CDR1 SGHTA and CDR2 FQGNSA. The CDR3 is 16 residues long.

The chain carries TRBV11-2 and TRBJ2-1; 9 bases map to TRBD2. The CDR3 spans 16 residues. V was pared by 9 bases and J by 2 bases, with 11 bases of the junction left unmatched. CDR1 is SGHAT, CDR2 FQNNGV, per germline. Here the CDR3 reads CASDDIQRGAYNEQFF. Written as DNA, the CDR3 is TGTGCCAGTGACGATATCCAGCGGGGGGCCTACAATGAGCAGTTCTTC. Full variable domain (remainder filled in from reference TRBV11-2 and TRBJ2-1): EAGVAQSPRYKIIEKRQSVAFWCNPISGHATLYWYQQILGQGPKLLIQFQNNGVVDDSQLPKDRFSAERLKGVDSTLKIQPAKLEDSAVYLCASDDIQRGAYNEQFFGPGTRLTVL.